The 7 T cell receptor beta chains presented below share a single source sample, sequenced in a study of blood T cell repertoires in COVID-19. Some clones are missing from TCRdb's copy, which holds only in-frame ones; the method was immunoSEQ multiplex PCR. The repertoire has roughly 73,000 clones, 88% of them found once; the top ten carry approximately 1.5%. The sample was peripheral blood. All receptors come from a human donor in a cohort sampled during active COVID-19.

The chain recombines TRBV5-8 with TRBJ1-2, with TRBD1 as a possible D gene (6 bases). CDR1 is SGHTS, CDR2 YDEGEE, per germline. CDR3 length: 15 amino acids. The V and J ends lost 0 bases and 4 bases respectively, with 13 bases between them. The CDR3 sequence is CASSLEIQGVYGYTF. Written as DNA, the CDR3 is TGTGCCAGCAGCTTGGAAATACAGGGCGTCTATGGCTACACCTTC.

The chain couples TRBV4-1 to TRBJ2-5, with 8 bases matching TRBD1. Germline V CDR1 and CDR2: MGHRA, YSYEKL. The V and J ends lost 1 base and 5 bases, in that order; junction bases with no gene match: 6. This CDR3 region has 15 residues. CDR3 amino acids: CASSQVGTGGETQYF. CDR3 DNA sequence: TGCGCCAGCAGCCAAGTAGGGACAGGAGGGGAGACCCAGTACTTC.

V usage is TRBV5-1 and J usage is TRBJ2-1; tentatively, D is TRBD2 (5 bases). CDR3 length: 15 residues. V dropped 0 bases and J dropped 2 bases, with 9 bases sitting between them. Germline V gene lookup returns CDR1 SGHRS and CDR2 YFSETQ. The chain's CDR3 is CASSLVGEPYNEQFF. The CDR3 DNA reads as TGCGCCAGCAGCTTGGTGGGAGAACCCTACAATGAGCAGTTCTTC.

CDR3 sequence reads: CASSARDRGTLGPTEAFF. CDR3 bases: TGTGCCAGCAGTGCCCGGGACAGGGGGACGCTGGGGCCCACTGAAGCTTTCTTT. The chain uses TRBV6-1 and TRBJ1-1, with 11 bases aligning to TRBD1. The CDR3 loop spans 18 amino acids. The V segment lost 4 bases and the J segment 4 bases; nucleotides outside the gene matches: 14. CDR1 is MNHNS, CDR2 SASEGT, per germline.

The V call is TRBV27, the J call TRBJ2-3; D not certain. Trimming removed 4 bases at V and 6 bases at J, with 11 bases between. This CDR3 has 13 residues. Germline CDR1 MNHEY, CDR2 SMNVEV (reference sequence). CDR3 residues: CASSSALSDTQYF. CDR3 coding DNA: TGTGCCAGCAGTTCCGCGTTAAGTGATACGCAGTATTTT.

The chain's CDR3 is CATSQRSPDTQYF. In nucleotides, the CDR3 is TGTGCCACCAGCCAGCGGAGTCCAGATACGCAGTATTTT. The rearrangement uses TRBV24-1 and TRBJ2-3; possible D gene TRBD2, 5 bases. V dropped 7 bases and J dropped 4 bases, with 11 bases sitting between them. There are 13 residues in the CDR3. The germline gives CDR1 KGHDR, CDR2 SFDVKD.

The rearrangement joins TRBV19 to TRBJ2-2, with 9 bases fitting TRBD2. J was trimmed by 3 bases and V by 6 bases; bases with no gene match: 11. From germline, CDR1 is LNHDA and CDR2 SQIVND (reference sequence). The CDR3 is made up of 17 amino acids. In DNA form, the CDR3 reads TGTGCCAGTAGCCCAACACTAGCGGGTATATACACCGGGGAGCTGTTTTTT. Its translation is CASSPTLAGIYTGELFF. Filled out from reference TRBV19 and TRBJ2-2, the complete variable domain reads DGGITQSPKYLFRKEGQNVTLSCEQNLNHDAMYWYRQDPGQGLRLIYYSQIVNDFQKGDIAEGYSVSREKKESFPLTVTSAQKNPTAFYLCASSPTLAGIYTGELFFGEGSRLTVL.